These 26 T cell receptor beta chains were all obtained from the same sample, sequenced in a study of cytomegalovirus exposure and HLA in healthy donors. With 60 Vbeta and 13 Jbeta primers, the PCR was carried out. Assay: immunoSEQ multiplex PCR; the TCRdb copy retains only in-frame clones and omits some. The sample lists about 140,000 clones, roughly 65% occurring once. The sample taken for sequencing was PBMCs. The receptors originated from a woman aged 25 to 39 in good health and CMV-seronegative.

V usage is TRBV10-3 and J usage is TRBJ1-4, with D tentatively TRBD1 (5 bases). The germline CDR1 and CDR2 sequences are ENHRY and SYGVKD. Trimming removed 0 bases at V and 8 bases at J, with 10 bases between. CDR3 length equals 14 residues. The CDR3 is CAISESSGVEKLFF. For the CDR3, the DNA is TGTGCCATCAGTGAGTCATCGGGGGTAGAAAAACTGTTTTTT.

The CDR3 DNA reads TGTGCCAGCACCCCCCAGGGGGCGCAAACCGGGGAGCTGTTTTTT. It translates to CASTPQGAQTGELFF. V and J are TRBV6-6 and TRBJ2-2; TRBD1 matches 8 bases. CDR3 length equals 15 residues. V was pared by 7 bases and J by 5 bases, with 9 bases of the junction left unmatched. Germline V gene lookup returns CDR1 MNHNY and CDR2 SVGAGI (reference sequence).

This clone showed up just a few times. This same CDR3 is encoded by further DNA sequences in the sample. The J gene is TRBJ2-5, the V gene TRBV11-2, with D uncertain. Germline lookup yields CDR1 SGHAT and CDR2 FQNNGV. V gave up 4 bases and J gave up 2 bases, with 5 bases separating them. CDR3 size: 12 residues. The CDR3 here is CASSSQQETQYF. The CDR3 DNA reads as TGTGCCAGCAGCTCCCAACAAGAGACCCAGTACTTC.

As DNA, the CDR3 is TGTGCCAGCAGCCCTAATGGGACAGGTAAGATAGCCAAAAACATTCAGTACTTC. Protein product: CASSPNGTGKIAKNIQYF. V and J are TRBV7-3 and TRBJ2-4; TRBD1 matches 8 bases. With 5 bases clipped from V and 0 bases from J, the junction kept 12 bases outside the gene matches. This CDR3 spans 18 amino acids. Germline lookup yields CDR1 SGHTA and CDR2 FQGTGA.

The V call is TRBV28, the J call TRBJ1-4; weak D call: TRBD1 (6 bases). V lost 6 bases, J lost 6 bases, and 17 bases lay in between. Germline V gene lookup returns CDR1 MDHEN and CDR2 SYDVKM. The CDR3 has 15 amino acids. The CDR3 DNA reads as TGTGCCAGCAGCCCTAGGGGGGGCTCCGATGAAAAACTGTTTTTT. Translation gives CASSPRGGSDEKLFF.

This chain links TRBV5-6 with TRBJ2-6; 8 nucleotides agree with TRBD1. CDR1 is SGHDT and CDR2 is YYEEEE in the germline V gene. The CDR3 contains 18 residues. J gave up 1 base and V 4 bases, and 10 bases lay outside the gene matches. The CDR3 sequence: CASSPGPGTGSGANVLTF. CDR3 bases: TGTGCCAGCAGCCCGGGTCCCGGGACAGGATCTGGGGCCAACGTCCTGACTTTC.

The chain recombines TRBV5-4 with TRBJ2-1; TRBD1 matches at 7 bases. V dropped 0 bases and J dropped 4; count of bases not matched to a gene: 10. Germline-derived CDR1 and CDR2 are SGHNT and YYREEE (reference sequence). CDR3 length: 17 amino acids. The CDR3 loop reads CASSLGPLGQEYNEQFF. CDR3 DNA: TGTGCCAGCAGCTTGGGACCGCTAGGACAGGAATACAATGAGCAGTTCTTC.

J is TRBJ2-7 and V is TRBV11-2; D unclear. The V gene's germline CDR1 is SGHAT and CDR2 FQNNGV. Trimming took 2 bases from V and 2 from J, leaving 10 bases between them. The CDR3 has 14 amino acids. The CDR3 DNA follows: TGTGCCAGCAGCTTACATCAGCGCACCTACGAGCAGTACTTC. Its protein is CASSLHQRTYEQYF.

This clone has only a few counts. The CDR3 loop is CASSLQGDGYTF. The DNA of the CDR3 is TGTGCCAGTAGTCTACAGGGAGACGGCTACACCTTC. The chain couples TRBV19 to TRBJ1-2; D might be TRBD1 (6 bases). CDR1 is LNHDA and CDR2 is SQIVND in the germline V gene (reference sequence). The CDR3 sequence is 12 residues long. V lost 5 bases and J lost 8, with 12 bases in between.

This clone was observed a few times. In DNA form, the CDR3 reads TGCGCCAGCAGCTCCTCCGGGGGGACTGGAAACACCATATATTTT. Its translation is CASSSSGGTGNTIYF. The chain combines TRBV5-1 with TRBJ1-3, with D possibly matching TRBD1 (5 bases). The CDR3 has 15 amino acids. Germline values: CDR1 SGHRS, CDR2 YFSETQ. V shed 3 bases and J shed 2 bases, with 12 bases lying between them.

J is TRBJ2-1 and V is TRBV5-1; 9 bases align to TRBD2. The V segment lost 0 bases and the J segment 7 bases; nucleotides outside the gene matches: 5. The CDR3 consists of 15 residues. Germline V lookup: CDR1 SGHRS, CDR2 YFSETQ. The DNA for the CDR3 is TGCGCCAGCAGCTTGGGCGGGAGGGCCGAGAATGAGCAGTTCTTC. This translates into CASSLGGRAENEQFF.

The chain carries TRBV29-1 and TRBJ2-3; D is ambiguous. CDR1 is SQVTM and CDR2 is ANQGSEA in the germline V gene. The V end was cut by 5 bases, the J end by 0 bases, with 9 bases between. The CDR3 consists of 13 residues. The CDR3 sequence is CSVSTTSTDTQYF. DNA for the CDR3: TGCAGCGTTAGCACTACAAGCACAGATACGCAGTATTTT.

There are a few counts of this clone. The J gene is TRBJ2-5, the V gene TRBV2, with a tentative D call TRBD2 (6 bases). The germline V gene encodes CDR1 SNHLY and CDR2 FYNNEI. V was shortened by 8 bases and J by 5 bases, with 15 bases between the two germline ends. The CDR3 is 13 residues long. The CDR3 region has the DNA TGTGCCAGCTCACTAGCATTGCGGGAGACCCAGTACTTC. Its translation is CASSLALRETQYF.

This chain joins TRBV18 and TRBJ1-3; D is ambiguous. CDR3 length: 15 amino acids. Looked up from germline, CDR1 is KGHSH and CDR2 is LQKENI. V shed 2 bases and J shed 3 bases, with 11 bases lying between them. The CDR3: CASSPTPAIGNTIYF. CDR3 DNA sequence: TGTGCCAGCTCACCAACCCCTGCGATTGGAAACACCATATATTTT.

This chain uses TRBV28 with TRBJ1-5, with a tentative D call TRBD1 (5 bases). Trimming removed 3 bases from V and 2 bases from J, with 14 bases in between. The CDR3 spans 16 residues. The V gene's germline CDR1 is MDHEN and CDR2 SYDVKM. The CDR3 is CASSLGGGERNQPQHF. The CDR3 DNA is TGTGCCAGCAGTTTGGGTGGGGGGGAACGCAATCAGCCCCAGCATTTT.

This rearrangement joins TRBV7-2 to TRBJ2-4, with TRBD1 as a possible D gene (5 bases). Deletions cut 1 base from V and 7 bases from J, with 8 bases between. The germline gives CDR1 SGHTA, CDR2 FQGNSA. The CDR3 is 13 amino acids. The CDR3 bases are TGTGCCAGCAGCTTAGAGGGGCTGAACATTCAGTACTTC. This translates into CASSLEGLNIQYF.

J is TRBJ2-5 and V is TRBV7-9, with 7 bases matching TRBD2. The CDR3 contains 14 residues. Trimming cost V 1 base and J 4 bases; bases outside gene matches: 3. Germline CDR1 SEHNR, CDR2 FQNEAQ (reference sequence). CDR3 residues: CASSLGVAGETQYF. The CDR3 DNA reads as TGTGCCAGCAGCTTAGGTGTAGCGGGAGAGACCCAGTACTTC.

This clone turned up a few times. This chain uses TRBV19 with TRBJ2-7, with TRBD2 identical over 14 bases. CDR3 length: 15 amino acids. Per the germline V gene, CDR1 is LNHDA and CDR2 is SQIVND (reference sequence). V shed 7 bases, J shed 0 bases, and the junction held 2 bases outside the gene matches. DNA for the CDR3: TGTGCCAGTAAGGGGACTAGCGGGAGCTCCTACGAGCAGTACTTC. It yields the protein CASKGTSGSSYEQYF.

The V and J genes are TRBV7-9 and TRBJ2-7; TRBD2 matches at 9 bases. V dropped 2 bases and J dropped 2; count of bases not matched to a gene: 7. Germline V lookup: CDR1 SEHNR, CDR2 FQNEAQ (reference sequence). CDR3 size: 16 residues. CDR3 region: CASSLTPSGRTYEQYF. For the CDR3, the DNA is TGTGCCAGCAGCTTAACGCCCAGCGGGAGGACCTACGAGCAGTACTTC.

In the case of this clone: Other DNA sequences in this sample translate to the same CDR3. The V call is TRBV6-1, the J call TRBJ2-5, with 14 bases that match TRBD2. V trimming: 8 bases; J trimming: 5 bases; junction bases outside the gene matches: 4. This CDR3 has 14 amino acids. CDR1 and CDR2 from the germline V gene are MNHNS and SASEGT. CDR3: CASGLAGGGETQYF. CDR3 DNA: TGTGCCAGCGGACTAGCGGGGGGAGGGGAGACCCAGTACTTC.

This clone was recorded once. The chain joins TRBV5-1 to TRBJ2-7, with 7 bases identical to TRBD1. Losses at the gene ends were 2 bases for V and 6 bases for J; bases not matched to a gene: 5. CDR1 and CDR2 (germline): SGHRS, YFSETQ. This CDR3 is 13 amino acids long. The CDR3 spells CASSLGQAGEQYV. The CDR3, as DNA: TGCGCCAGCAGCTTAGGACAGGCGGGCGAGCAGTACGTC.

DNA of the CDR3: TGTGCCAGCAGCTCTGCCGGGACAGGGGGTGTCGTCGGCACAGATACGCAGTATTTT. It is translated as CASSSAGTGGVVGTDTQYF. The V call is TRBV5-4, the J call TRBJ2-3; 11 positions agree with TRBD1. The ends lost 3 bases at V and 1 base at J; junction bases unmatched: 13. Germline V gene sequence: CDR1 SGHNT, CDR2 YYREEE (reference sequence). CDR3 length equals 19 residues.

This clone was seen more than once but under ten times. J is TRBJ2-1 and V is TRBV6-1, with 9 nucleotides matching TRBD2. Germline CDR1 is MNHNS and CDR2 is SASEGT. The CDR3 length is 18 residues. The V and J ends lost 2 bases and 1 base, in that order; junction bases with no gene match: 9. The CDR3 reads CASSENPIAGVSYNEQFF. Here the CDR3 DNA reads TGTGCCAGCAGTGAAAACCCGATAGCGGGAGTTTCCTACAATGAGCAGTTCTTC.

This chain joins TRBV2 and TRBJ2-3, with D possibly matching TRBD2 (5 bases). With 4 bases removed from V and 3 bases from J, the gap between germline ends came to 8 bases. Germline CDR1 is SNHLY and CDR2 is FYNNEI. This CDR3 comprises 13 residues. CDR3 residues: CASSGTGTDTQYF. The CDR3 DNA is TGTGCCAGCAGTGGGACTGGGACAGATACGCAGTATTTT.

The J gene is TRBJ2-7, the V gene TRBV6-5; 9 bases align to TRBD2. The germline gives CDR1 MNHEY, CDR2 SVGAGI. V lost 6 bases to trimming and J lost 0 bases; unmatched junction nucleotides: 3. The CDR3 sequence is 14 residues long. CDR3 DNA: TGTGCCAGCAGCCCTAGCGGGGCCTCCTACGAGCAGTACTTC. Its protein is CASSPSGASYEQYF.

The chain is built from TRBV5-1 and TRBJ1-6; no reliable D call. The V gene lost 4 bases and the J gene lost 10 bases, with 18 bases spanning the gap. CDR1 is SGHRS, CDR2 YFSETQ, per germline. The CDR3 sequence is 15 residues long. CDR3 coding DNA: TGCGCCAGCAGCGCGGGAACAGCTAGGGTCTCACCCCTCCACTTT. Translation gives CASSAGTARVSPLHF. The variable domain in full, with the rest retrieved from reference TRBV5-1 and TRBJ1-6, is KAGVTQTPRYLIKTRGQQVTLSCSPISGHRSVSWYQQTPGQGLQFLFEYFSETQRNKGNFPGRFSGRQFSNSRSEMNVSTLELGDSALYLCASSAGTARVSPLHFGNGTRLTVT.